The entry below describes one TCR beta chain. These data come from a study of blood T cells in healthy people across ages. Through a sample-barcoded 5' primer and a J-beta primer mix, a second PCR was run for 7 to 11 cycles. TCRdb fed the 5' RACE reads into MiXCR, producing one record per CDR3 protein. The table includes almost 800,000 distinct CDR3 sequences, roughly 60% detected once. There are 14 residues in the CDR3. The J segment lost 7 bases and the V segment lost 3 bases, leaving 9 bases of the junction unmatched. Germline V gene sequence: CDR1 DFQATT, CDR2 SNEGSKA (reference sequence). What was sequenced was blood. The origin of this receptor is a man under 40 in good health. The V and J genes are TRBV20-1 and TRBJ1-3; the match to TRBD1 covers 7 bases. The CDR3, as DNA: TGCAGTGCTAGTCGGCAGGGGGGCGGTAACACCATATATTTT. Its protein is CSASRQGGGNTIYF.